The rows below give T cell receptor beta chains drawn from one sample of a study of T cell responses to AZD1222 COVID-19 vaccine. The method was immunoSEQ multiplex PCR; TCRdb's version includes in-frame clones alone and lacks a portion of them. The table includes 98,000 or so clones, around nine tenths detected once. The input for sequencing was peripheral blood, taken on day 0 of AZD1222 vaccination. These receptors came from an adult in good health. The CDR3 runs from the conserved cysteine through the conserved F or W. A D gene is named only where the DNA matches it firmly. Clone size is given for some rows only: seen once, a few or many times, or a class if the clone is expanded.

D,J,V,size,DNA,CDR3
TRBD2,TRBJ2-3,TRBV30,once,TGTGCCTGGAGTAGACCATGGGCGGGGGGTAGCACAGATACGCAGTATTTT,CAWSRPWAGGSTDTQYF
NA,TRBJ2-2,TRBV21-1,NA,TGTGCCAGCAGCAAATGGAGAGAAGGGTTGGACAGGACGAACACCGGGGAGCTGTTTTTT,CASSKWREGLDRTNTGELFF
NA,TRBJ1-2,TRBV28,NA,TGTGCCAGCAGTCTGGGGGGAAAGGGGCCTGGCTACACCTTC,CASSLGGKGPGYTF
TRBD1,TRBJ1-4,TRBV27,NA,TGTGCCAGCAGCCCTAGACAGGGGGCCACTAATGAAAAACTGTTTTTT,CASSPRQGATNEKLFF
NA,TRBJ2-3,TRBV6-2/TRBV6-3,NA,TGTGCCAGCAGTTACAGTCCGACAGATACGCAGTATTTT,CASSYSPTDTQYF
NA,TRBJ2-2,TRBV7-2,NA,TGTGCCAGCAGCTTAAGGTGGGCCAACACCGGGGAGCTGTTTTTT,CASSLRWANTGELFF
NA,TRBJ2-1,TRBV3-1/TRBV3-2,NA,TGTGCCAGCAGCGTACGGGTCTACAATGAGCAGTTCTTC,CASSVRVYNEQFF
NA,TRBJ1-5,TRBV28,NA,TGTGCCAGCAGGACCGGGGGGACACAGCCCCAGCATTTT,CASRTGGTQPQHF
TRBD1,TRBJ1-1,TRBV11-2,NA,TGTGCCAGCAGGCTCCAGGGGGCGATGAACACTGAAGCTTTCTTT,CASRLQGAMNTEAFF
NA,TRBJ1-1,TRBV6-5,NA,TGTGCCAGCGGCGCGGCAGAAGCTTTCTTT,CASGAAEAFF
NA,TRBJ1-2,TRBV18,NA,TGTGCCAGCTCACAAAACCCAAGGGATGGCTACACCTTC,CASSQNPRDGYTF
NA,TRBJ2-7,TRBV4-3,once,TGCGCCAGCAGCCAAGGGTTCCAGGGAGGCTACGAGCAGTACTTC,CASSQGFQGGYEQYF
TRBD2,TRBJ2-7,TRBV7-9,NA,TGTGCCAGCAGCAAGGGACTAGCGGGCGACGAGCAGTACTTC,CASSKGLAGDEQYF
NA,TRBJ1-2,TRBV5-4,NA,TGTGCCAGCAGCTTGGTCGGGACCGAGGGCCTATTAGGCTACACCTTC,CASSLVGTEGLLGYTF
TRBD2,TRBJ2-7,TRBV7-2,NA,TGTGCCAGCAGCTTAGCCCCCACGGGGGGTTTTTACGAGCAGTACTTC,CASSLAPTGGFYEQYF
NA,TRBJ1-1,TRBV5-3,NA,TGTGCCAGAAGCGGGGGAGTGACAGGATCGGCTGAAGCTTTCTTT,CARSGGVTGSAEAFF
NA,TRBJ2-7,TRBV6-6,NA,TGTGCCAGCAGTTACCAGGGAAGCTACGAGCAGTACTTC,CASSYQGSYEQYF
NA,TRBJ2-7,TRBV19,NA,TGTGCCAGTAGTATAAAACTGACCTACGAGCAGTACTTC,CASSIKLTYEQYF
NA,TRBJ2-7,TRBV5-4,NA,TGTGCCAGCAGCTTGTCTGGTGGCTACGAGCAGTACTTC,CASSLSGGYEQYF
TRBD1,TRBJ2-4,TRBV7-9,NA,TGTGCCAGCAGCTTGATAACAGGGGATGGGGGCATTCAGTACTTC,CASSLITGDGGIQYF